A selection of T cell receptor beta chains follows, all from one sample in a study of control samples from healthy donors and cancer patients. TCRdb keeps only in-frame clones here, not all; method: immunoSEQ multiplex PCR. Among approximately 50,000 clones listed, around 90% were seen once. Sequencing input: PBMCs. These receptors were collected from a man aged 60 to 69 with head and neck cancer. CDR3s include the opening cysteine and the closing phenylalanine or tryptophan. Fields, in order: V gene, clone size, J gene, D gene, CDR3 DNA, CDR3 protein. D genes are given only for firm matches. Part of the rows lack a size; the others show once, few, many or a class for expanded clones.

TRBV7-2	.	TRBJ1-2	.	TGTGCCAGCGGGGAGGGGACCTATGGCTACACCTTC	CASGEGTYGYTF
TRBV28	.	TRBJ2-2	.	TGTGCCAGCAGCGGGGTGACCGGGGAGCTGTTTTTT	CASSGVTGELFF
TRBV5-1	.	TRBJ2-3	.	TGCGCCAGCAGCTTGGAAGGGGGGGCGGGCACAGATACGCAGTATTTT	CASSLEGGAGTDTQYF
TRBV6-1	.	TRBJ2-2	.	TGTGCCAGCAGTGAACCGGGGATTGGGACCGGGGAGCTGTTTTTT	CASSEPGIGTGELFF
TRBV28	few	TRBJ2-3	TRBD2	TGTGCCAGCACAACCTTAAGACTAGCGGAGAGTTGGAATACGCAGTATTTT	CASTTLRLAESWNTQYF
TRBV4-1	.	TRBJ1-1	TRBD1	TGCGCCAGCAGCCAAGATCGGTCAGGGGGCACTGAAGCTTTCTTT	CASSQDRSGGTEAFF
TRBV3-1/TRBV3-2	.	TRBJ1-5	.	TGTGCCAGCAGCGACAGTTACAATCAGCCCCAGCATTTT	CASSDSYNQPQHF
TRBV6-5	.	TRBJ1-2	TRBD1	TGTGCCAGCAGTCAATGGACAGGGAACTATGGCTACACCTTC	CASSQWTGNYGYTF
TRBV5-5	.	TRBJ1-1	TRBD1	TGTGCCAGCAGCCTAGGACAGGGGCGAGTCATGAACACTGAAGCTTTCTTT	CASSLGQGRVMNTEAFF
TRBV2	medium-sized	TRBJ2-7	.	TGTGCCAGCAGTGAAGCGCGTGTAAACAGGTACGAGCAGTACTTC	CASSEARVNRYEQYF
TRBV7-2	.	TRBJ2-5	TRBD1	TGTGCCAGCAGCTTTGACAGGGTTGGACAAGAGACCCAGTACTTC	CASSFDRVGQETQYF
TRBV12-3/TRBV12-4	.	TRBJ2-7	TRBD2	TGTGCCAGCAGTTTAGTACTAGCGCGCGAGCAGTACTTC	CASSLVLAREQYF
TRBV7-9	.	TRBJ1-4	TRBD1	TGTGCCAGCAGCGGGAGGACAGGCCCTTCCGAAAAACTGTTTTTT	CASSGRTGPSEKLFF
TRBV27	medium-sized	TRBJ2-7	.	TGTGCCAGCAAACCCTGGGGGGCTAAAGAGCAGTACTTC	CASKPWGAKEQYF
TRBV5-1	.	TRBJ2-5	.	TGCGCCAGCAGTCGCGGGCAGGGTCGACAAGAGACCCAGTACTTC	CASSRGQGRQETQYF
TRBV19	.	TRBJ1-5	.	TGTGCCAGTAGTCCGCGGGACAGCAATCAGCCCCAGCATTTT	CASSPRDSNQPQHF
TRBV27	.	TRBJ1-2	TRBD1	TGTGCCAGCAGCGGACAGGGGGCGGGAGACTATGGCTACACCTTC	CASSGQGAGDYGYTF
TRBV15	.	TRBJ1-4	.	TGTGCCACCAGCAGAGATTTCCAGGGCACGAACTATTTT	CATSRDFQGTNYF
TRBV27	.	TRBJ2-5	TRBD2	TGTGCCAGCAGAACAACGCTAGCGGGAGTAAGAGAGACCCAGTACTTC	CASRTTLAGVRETQYF
TRBV7-2	few	TRBJ2-4	.	TGTGCCAGCAGCTTAGCGGTGGGTCAGGGTAACATTCAGTACTTC	CASSLAVGQGNIQYF
TRBV28	.	TRBJ1-5	.	TGTGCCAGCAGTCCCCCCCTCGGAGTGGTTCCCCAGCATTTT	CASSPPLGVVPQHF
TRBV7-8	.	TRBJ2-5	.	TGTGCCAGCAGCTTAGCGAGCCAGAAAGAGACCCAGTACTTC	CASSLASQKETQYF
TRBV4-1	.	TRBJ1-4	.	TGCGCCAGCAGCCAAGATAAAGGGATCAATGAAAAACTGTTTTTT	CASSQDKGINEKLFF
TRBV5-4	.	TRBJ2-3	.	TGTGCCAGCAGCTTGGTACAGGGAAAAGATACGCAGTATTTT	CASSLVQGKDTQYF
TRBV7-9	few	TRBJ2-3	.	TGTGCCAGCAGCTTAGGTACAGCCGGAGGGACAGATACGCAGTATTTT	CASSLGTAGGTDTQYF
TRBV3-1/TRBV3-2	.	TRBJ2-5	TRBD1	TGTGCCAGCACCAGGAATCCGACAGGGGGGATGGAGACCCAGTACTTC	CASTRNPTGGMETQYF
TRBV19	.	TRBJ2-3	.	TGTGCCAGTAGTGGCCAGGGAAGAGATACGCAGTATTTT	CASSGQGRDTQYF
TRBV2	.	TRBJ2-3	TRBD1	TGTGCCAGCCTAAGGGACAGGGGGGGCGCAGATACGCAGTATTTT	CASLRDRGGADTQYF
TRBV4-3	few	TRBJ1-4	.	TGCGCCAGCAGCCAAGATTTAATAGTACGGCGGGTGAGCAATGAAAAACTGTTTTTT	CASSQDLIVRRVSNEKLFF
TRBV19	.	TRBJ2-3	.	TGTGCCAGTAGAGCCCGGGCGTCTAGCACAGATACGCAGTATTTT	CASRARASSTDTQYF
TRBV7-3	once	TRBJ2-1	.	TGTGCCAGCAGCCATCCACAGTCCGATGAGCAGTTCTTC	CASSHPQSDEQFF
TRBV7-2	.	TRBJ2-6	.	TGTGCCAGCAGCTTCTTTGGGGCCAACGTCCTGACTTTC	CASSFFGANVLTF
TRBV6-2/TRBV6-3	.	TRBJ2-6	TRBD2	TGTGCCAGCAGTTACTTCGGGGCGGGAGTGGCTGGGGCCAACGTCCTGACTTTC	CASSYFGAGVAGANVLTF
TRBV7-2	.	TRBJ2-5	.	TGTGCCAGCAGCTCCCGAGCAGGGCAGACCCAGTACTTC	CASSSRAGQTQYF
TRBV10-2	.	TRBJ1-3	.	TGCGCCAGCAGTGGTGGACGGAGGCAGCGAAACACCATATATTTT	CASSGGRRQRNTIYF
TRBV5-6	.	TRBJ2-2	.	TGTGCCAGCAGCTTACGGGGGCCAGTCGTTGGGGAGCTGTTTTTT	CASSLRGPVVGELFF
TRBV11-2	.	TRBJ2-5	TRBD1	TGTGCCAGCACCATCCCAGGGGGAGAGACCCAGTACTTC	CASTIPGGETQYF
TRBV6-5	.	TRBJ2-1	.	TGTGCCAGCAGTAAACCGGAGCAGTTCTTC	CASSKPEQFF
TRBV5-6	.	TRBJ2-1	.	TGTGCCAGCAGTAATGTGGCAGACAATGAGCAGTTCTTC	CASSNVADNEQFF
TRBV12-3/TRBV12-4	.	TRBJ1-5	.	TGTGCCAGCAGTTTCCGCAATCAGCCCCAGCATTTT	CASSFRNQPQHF
TRBV6-2/TRBV6-3	.	TRBJ1-2	TRBD1	TGTGCCAGCAGTACGGGGACAGTCTATGGCTACACCTTC	CASSTGTVYGYTF
TRBV11-2	.	TRBJ2-2	.	TGTGCCAGCAGCCTCAGGGGGGCCGGTGTCACCGGGGAGCTGTTTTTT	CASSLRGAGVTGELFF
TRBV5-1	.	TRBJ2-3	.	TGCGCCAGCAGCTTGGCCACGGCTGGGTCTAGCACAGATACGCAGTATTTT	CASSLATAGSSTDTQYF
TRBV5-1	.	TRBJ1-6	.	TGCGCCAGCAGCTCGACGTCGAATTCACCCCTCCACTTT	CASSSTSNSPLHF
TRBV29-1	.	TRBJ2-7	.	TGCAGCGTTGATATAGCAGGGATGGGCTCCTACGAGCAGTACTTC	CSVDIAGMGSYEQYF
TRBV6-5	.	TRBJ1-2	.	TGTGCCAGCAGTTACAGGGGGAGGTATGGCTACACCTTC	CASSYRGRYGYTF
TRBV5-5	once	TRBJ2-3	.	TGTGCCAGCAGCCCTGGTGTGGGCCGAGGCACAGATACGCAGTATTTT	CASSPGVGRGTDTQYF
TRBV6-6	.	TRBJ2-7	.	TGTGCCAGCAGTTACGGGGGGACTGCTCGCTACGAGCAGTACTTC	CASSYGGTARYEQYF
TRBV5-5	few	TRBJ2-7	TRBD2	TGTGCCAGCAGCTTGAATCCAGCGGGGGTTTACGAGCAGTACTTC	CASSLNPAGVYEQYF
TRBV7-9	.	TRBJ2-7	.	TGTGCCAGCAGCCCTGGACACTTGTACGAGCAGTACTTC	CASSPGHLYEQYF
TRBV2	.	TRBJ1-2	.	TGTGCCAGCAGTGAAGCTACCACAGTAAACTATGGCTACACCTTC	CASSEATTVNYGYTF